The clone carrying this TCR beta chain was recorded a few times. Its antigen is still unknown. The record originates from a study of Graves' ophthalmopathy and Graves' hyperthyroidism. The study amplified TCR beta CDR3 regions using RNA transcripts. HTBI-primed RT-PCR formed the first round, and a multiplex PCR formed the second. TCRdb processed the multiplex PCR reads anew with MiXCR; each CDR3 protein has one entry. The sample yields about 740,000 distinct CDR3 sequences, around 40% seen once. The study's findings and limits: Most expanded clonotypes in thyroid above 0.001 frequency also showed up in blood.

Germline lookup yields CDR1 SNHLY and CDR2 FYNNEI. V was clipped by 0 bases and J by 3 bases, with 15 bases between them. The CDR3 contains 17 residues. The chain recombines TRBV2 with TRBJ1-5; TRBD1 is a possible D gene (6 bases). The TCR originated in an adult man with Graves' ophthalmopathy. Sequenced: peripheral blood. The CDR3 DNA is TGTGCCAGCAGTGAAGCGCTTAGGGGGAATCTCAATCAGCCCCAGCATTTT. It encodes CASSEALRGNLNQPQHF.